Shown below are 10 T cell receptor beta chains from a single sample sequenced in a study of blood T cell repertoires in COVID-19. Sequenced by immunoSEQ multiplex PCR; TCRdb stores in-frame clones only, minus some. This sample has fewer than 200,000 clones, with around 85% found just once. The material sequenced was peripheral blood. These receptors all stem from a human donor with acute or convalescent COVID-19. The donor label of this sample is uncertain.

The chain combines TRBV6-4 with TRBJ2-3, with 8 bases fitting TRBD2. V was clipped by 5 bases and J by 6 bases; unmatched bases: 10. This CDR3 contains 15 residues. From germline, CDR1 is MRHNA and CDR2 SNTAGT. CDR3 region: CASSPIGGGGDTQYF. CDR3 DNA: TGTGCCAGCAGTCCCATCGGGGGGGGAGGGGATACGCAGTATTTT.

The chain couples TRBV24-1 to TRBJ2-7, with TRBD1 identical over 10 bases. In germline, CDR1 is KGHDR, CDR2 SFDVKD. J gave up 5 bases and V 4 bases, and 7 bases lay outside the gene matches. This CDR3 is built from 15 residues. The CDR3 coding sequence is TGTGCCACCAGTGAACCGGGACAGGGGCTCCACGAGCAGTACTTC. It yields the protein CATSEPGQGLHEQYF.

V usage is TRBV18 and J usage is TRBJ1-5; D possibly corresponds to TRBD1 (6 bases). This CDR3 region has 15 residues. Deletions cut 5 bases from V and 0 bases from J, with 11 bases between. Germline V gene sequence: CDR1 KGHSH, CDR2 LQKENI. The CDR3 DNA follows: TGTGCCAGCTCAGGGGGCACGCGTAGCAATCAGCCCCAGCATTTT. Translation: CASSGGTRSNQPQHF.

This clone was recorded once. The chain combines TRBV5-4 with TRBJ2-3, with 9 bases fitting TRBD2. Germline-derived CDR1 and CDR2 are SGHNT and YYREEE (reference sequence). After removal of 0 bases from V and 7 bases from J, the junction contained 9 bases not matched to a gene. The CDR3 has 16 residues. The CDR3 DNA sequence: TGTGCCAGCAGCTTGGTTCGGGGCGGGGGGGGAAATACGCAGTATTTT. This codes for CASSLVRGGGGNTQYF.

The chain recombines TRBV11-3 with TRBJ2-2; 8 bases agree with TRBD1. V was pared by 5 bases and J by 3 bases, with 14 bases of the junction left unmatched. Per the germline V gene, CDR1 is SGHNT and CDR2 is YENEEA. This CDR3 has 18 amino acids. The CDR3, as DNA: TGTGCCAGCAGCAAAACCGGGACAGGCGCAGGTGACACCGGGGAGCTGTTTTTT. Its translation: CASSKTGTGAGDTGELFF.

The chain employs TRBV7-3 and TRBJ1-1; 8 bases are a match to TRBD1. The CDR3 sequence is 16 residues long. Germline CDR1 SGHTA, CDR2 FQGTGA. Trimming at V came to 2 bases and at J to 5 bases, leaving 10 bases not matched to a gene. This CDR3 reads CASSLDPGQALTEAFF. The DNA of the CDR3 is TGTGCCAGCAGCTTAGATCCGGGACAGGCACTAACTGAAGCTTTCTTT.

The chain carries TRBV25-1 and TRBJ1-2, with a weak D call TRBD1 (6 bases). V was clipped by 4 bases and J by 4 bases, with 7 bases between them. Per the germline V gene, CDR1 is MGHDK and CDR2 is SYGVNS. This CDR3 comprises 12 residues. CDR3 sequence: CASSGTAYGYTF. The CDR3, as DNA: TGTGCCAGCAGTGGGACAGCCTATGGCTACACCTTC.

The chain recombines TRBV20-1 with TRBJ1-6, with D maybe TRBD1 (5 bases). CDR3 length equals 14 residues. Germline V CDR1 and CDR2: DFQATT, SNEGSKA (reference sequence). V was pared by 3 bases and J by 2 bases, with 8 bases between. The CDR3 loop is CSASAGAYNSPLHF. The CDR3 DNA reads TGCAGTGCTAGTGCGGGGGCCTATAATTCACCCCTCCACTTT.

The chain uses TRBV12-3 or TRBV12-4 and TRBJ1-1; D is ambiguous. The CDR3 is made up of 12 amino acids. The V and J ends lost 8 bases and 1 base respectively, with 8 bases between them. CDR3 DNA sequence: TGTGCCAGCTCAGTCTCGAACACTGAAGCTTTCTTT. Protein: CASSVSNTEAFF.

The CDR3 DNA sequence: TGTGCCAGCAGCGCATACTCGGATTCACCCCTCCACTTT. It translates to CASSAYSDSPLHF. V is TRBV27 and J is TRBJ1-6; no reliable D call. The CDR3 totals 13 residues. Per the germline V gene, CDR1 is MNHEY and CDR2 is SMNVEV (reference sequence). V was trimmed by 6 bases and J by 8 bases, leaving 11 bases between them.